The 20 T cell receptor beta chains reported below all come from one sample, sequenced in a study of CD8 T cells in ankylosing spondylitis. TCRdb reprocessed the 5' RACE reads with MiXCR, giving one entry per CDR3 protein. The sample holds just over 150,000 distinct CDR3 sequences; around 19% are singletons and the top ten take about 7.6%. Sequencing input: blood, either unsorted or a sorted T cell fraction (not recorded which). Receptors originate from a male donor with ankylosing spondylitis or in good health (not recorded which).

Ten or more counts support this clonotype. CDR3 sequence: CASSLASKGNTEAFF. The CDR3 DNA is TGTGCCAGCAGCTTAGCGTCTAAAGGGAACACTGAAGCTTTCTTT. The V gene is TRBV7-8, the J gene TRBJ1-1; D gene unclear. Germline V lookup: CDR1 SGHVS, CDR2 FQNEAQ. The CDR3 contains 15 residues. Trimming left V 0 bases short and J 1 base short, with 9 bases between.

At least ten counts were recorded for this clonotype. The chain links TRBV2 to TRBJ1-1, with TRBD1 as a possible D gene (6 bases). V was shortened by 6 bases and J by 4 bases, with 18 bases between the two germline ends. The CDR3 has 15 amino acids. The germline CDR1 and CDR2 sequences are SNHLY and FYNNEI. CDR3 bases: TGTGCCAGCAGACGAGCCGAGGGGGAGGGCACTGAAGCTTTCTTT. Translation gives CASRRAEGEGTEAFF.

In this sample, this clonotype turned up many times. The chain uses TRBV27 and TRBJ2-7; 9 bases align to TRBD1. This CDR3 contains 18 residues. The V gene end was trimmed by 4 bases and the J gene end by 1 base; junction bases not matched to a gene: 14. Per the germline V gene, CDR1 is MNHEY and CDR2 is SMNVEV (reference sequence). The CDR3 loop is CASSSLRDRERFSYEQYF. The CDR3 region has the DNA TGTGCCAGCAGTTCCCTCCGGGACAGGGAAAGGTTTTCCTACGAGCAGTACTTC.

The chain recombines TRBV10-3 with TRBJ1-1; TRBD1 agrees at 8 bases. V shed 6 bases, J shed 5 bases, and the junction held 8 bases outside the gene matches. Germline CDR1 reads ENHRY; CDR2 reads SYGVKD. The length of the CDR3 is 14 residues. Here the CDR3 DNA reads TGTGCCATCAGCCACTCAGGGGGCAGAACTGAAGCTTTCTTT. It translates to CAISHSGGRTEAFF.

Regarding this clonotype: A much larger clone is a single base away; this may be a read error. V is TRBV20-1 and J is TRBJ1-6; D uncertain. This CDR3 contains 14 residues. V was clipped by 7 bases and J by 7 bases, with 17 bases between them. The germline V gene encodes CDR1 DFQATT and CDR2 SNEGSKA (reference sequence). The CDR3 here is CSVLGDAGNSPLHF. CDR3 bases: TGCAGTGTTCTGGGAGACGCTGGAAATTCACCCCTCCACTTT.

This clonotype was detected only once. The J gene is TRBJ1-4, the V gene TRBV29-1; D call uncertain. CDR3 length: 13 residues. V gave up 4 bases and J gave up 3 bases, with 9 bases separating them. Looked up from germline, CDR1 is SQVTM and CDR2 is ANQGSEA. This CDR3 reads CSVASGANEKLFF. CDR3 nucleotides: TGCAGCGTTGCGTCCGGGGCTAATGAAAAACTGTTTTTT.

The CDR3 DNA sequence: TGTGCCAGCAGCACCCGGGAGGGCCCCAACTATGGCTACACCTTC. It is translated as CASSTREGPNYGYTF. The chain couples TRBV11-2 to TRBJ1-2, with D uncertain. The CDR3 has 15 residues. In germline, CDR1 is SGHAT, CDR2 FQNNGV. V gave up 5 bases and J gave up 2 bases, with 15 bases separating them.

The V gene is TRBV3-1, the J gene TRBJ2-1; 7 nucleotides agree with TRBD1. This CDR3 is 15 amino acids long. Germline V gene sequence: CDR1 LGHDT, CDR2 YNNKEL (reference sequence). The V gene end was trimmed by 1 base and the J gene end by 0 bases; junction bases not matched to a gene: 0. The CDR3 protein is CASSQGQGSYNEQFF. Written as DNA, the CDR3 is TGTGCCAGCAGCCAAGGACAGGGCTCCTACAATGAGCAGTTCTTC.

Worth noting for this clonotype: A read error is possible here, since a much larger clone lies one base away. The rearrangement uses TRBV20-1 and TRBJ2-3, with 9 bases fitting TRBD1. Germline V gene sequence: CDR1 DFQATT, CDR2 SNEGSKA (reference sequence). CDR3 size: 14 residues. V lost 3 bases and J lost 5; bases outside the gene matches: 6. The CDR3 DNA sequence: TGCAGTGCTAGTATGACAGGGGGTGAAGATACGCAGTATTTT. Its protein is CSASMTGGEDTQYF.

This clonotype came up many times. The rearrangement uses TRBV5-1 and TRBJ2-2; no clear D gene. CDR1 is SGHRS, CDR2 YFSETQ, per germline. Trimming removed 0 bases at V and 1 base at J, with 4 bases between. There are 14 residues in the CDR3. CDR3 bases: TGCGCCAGCAGCTTGGTACAGAACACCGGGGAGCTGTTTTTT. It codes for CASSLVQNTGELFF.

This clonotype was seen many times. The V call is TRBV10-3, the J call TRBJ2-3; TRBD1 is a possible D gene (6 bases). With 0 bases removed from V and 2 bases from J, the gap between germline ends came to 12 bases. This CDR3 comprises 16 residues. Germline V gene sequence: CDR1 ENHRY, CDR2 SYGVKD. CDR3 nucleotide sequence: TGTGCCATCAGTGAGTCGCAGGGGCTCGTCACAGATACGCAGTATTTT. This sequence encodes CAISESQGLVTDTQYF.

This chain uses TRBV4-2 with TRBJ2-3; perhaps TRBD2 as D (6 bases). Trimming stripped 3 bases from V and 4 bases from J, with 17 bases between. The CDR3 is 16 amino acids. Germline CDR1 is LGHNA and CDR2 is YNFKEQ. CDR3 amino acids: CASSQAGTRPSDTQYF. CDR3 DNA: TGTGCCAGCAGCCAGGCCGGGACTCGCCCATCAGATACGCAGTATTTT.

The chain is built from TRBV28 and TRBJ2-1; the D call may be TRBD1 or TRBD2 (5 bases each). Trimming cost V 5 bases and J 5 bases, with 10 bases left between them. Germline lookup yields CDR1 MDHEN and CDR2 SYDVKM. The length of the CDR3 is 13 residues. The CDR3 protein is CASSQGPHNEQFF. Written as DNA, the CDR3 is TGTGCCAGCAGTCAGGGACCCCACAATGAGCAGTTCTTC.

As for this clonotype: At one boundary the junction diverges from the germline segment, which might be a read error. The V call is TRBV25-1, the J call TRBJ2-3; D could derive from TRBD1 or TRBD2 (5 bases each). This CDR3 comprises 11 residues. Germline V gene lookup returns CDR1 MGHDK and CDR2 SYGVNS. The CDR3 DNA reads as TGTGCCAGCAGTGAAGGGGACCGCCACTTTTTT. Protein sequence: CASSEGDRHFF.

This clonotype was recorded many times. V usage is TRBV20-1 and J usage is TRBJ2-3; TRBD2 might be the D (6 bases). Deletions cut 5 bases from V and 1 base from J, with 10 bases between. Germline V lookup: CDR1 DFQATT, CDR2 SNEGSKA (reference sequence). The CDR3 sequence is 13 residues long. CDR3 residues: CSARASGTDTQYF. The DNA of the CDR3 is TGCAGTGCTCGGGCTAGCGGCACAGATACGCAGTATTTT.

The chain links TRBV20-1 to TRBJ1-2; tentatively, D is TRBD1 (5 bases). The CDR3 is made up of 12 amino acids. CDR1 is DFQATT and CDR2 is SNEGSKA in the germline V gene (reference sequence). V lost 6 bases to trimming and J lost 2 bases, with 10 bases between them. CDR3 sequence (DNA): TGCAGTGCCCTGGACACGAACTATGGCTACACCTTC. Translation: CSALDTNYGYTF.

This clonotype was recorded many times. The chain recombines TRBV5-1 with TRBJ2-3; a weak D match, TRBD1 (6 bases). The germline CDR1 and CDR2 sequences are SGHRS and YFSETQ. The CDR3 totals 14 residues. The V end lost 1 base, the J end lost 6 bases, and 12 bases lay between the germline ends. CDR3 amino acids: CASSLMDRTDTQYF. The CDR3 DNA reads as TGCGCCAGCAGCTTGATGGACAGAACGGATACGCAGTATTTT. Full variable domain (outside the CDR3, taken from reference TRBV5-1 and TRBJ2-3): KAGVTQTPRYLIKTRGQQVTLSCSPISGHRSVSWYQQTPGQGLQFLFEYFSETQRNKGNFPGRFSGRQFSNSRSEMNVSTLELGDSALYLCASSLMDRTDTQYFGPGTRLTVL.

In this sample, this clonotype turned up many times. Here the CDR3 reads CASSFGQGHYNEQFF. CDR3 nucleotide sequence: TGCGCCAGCAGCTTCGGTCAGGGCCACTACAATGAGCAGTTCTTC. This chain joins TRBV5-1 and TRBJ2-1, with TRBD1 as a possible D gene (5 bases). The CDR3 consists of 15 residues. The germline V and J ends were trimmed by 2 bases and 3 bases, with 12 bases remaining between them. Germline lookup yields CDR1 SGHRS and CDR2 YFSETQ.

This clonotype was seen only a few times. The chain employs TRBV6-5 and TRBJ2-3; 12 bases map to TRBD2. Germline V gene sequence: CDR1 MNHEY, CDR2 SVGAGI. V shed 2 bases and J 7 bases; nucleotides not matched to a gene: 4. This CDR3 region has 15 residues. CDR3 bases: TGTGCCAGCAGTTACGTGACTAGCGGGAGAAATACGCAGTATTTT. Translation: CASSYVTSGRNTQYF.

The V and J genes are TRBV5-1 and TRBJ2-2; tentative D call: TRBD2 (7 bases). V was clipped by 4 bases and J by 2 bases, with 15 bases between them. Germline V gene sequence: CDR1 SGHRS, CDR2 YFSETQ. This CDR3 has 16 amino acids. As DNA, the CDR3 is TGCGCCAGCAGCCCCCTGGCGGGGGCCAACACCGGGGAGCTGTTTTTT. Translated: CASSPLAGANTGELFF.